This T cell receptor beta chain emerged from a study of T cell repertoires in cytomegalovirus infection. This clonotype has just a few counts. This CDR3 has 15 amino acids. Trimming pared 3 bases from V and 6 bases from J, leaving 15 bases between. Each CDR3 protein is one row after TCRdb ran MiXCR on the reads. Of some 700,000 distinct CDR3 sequences listed, 35% to 40% are singletons. The sequence was collected from a human donor in good health (CMV status not recorded). Some clones in this sample may be carry-over from other donors' samples. V usage is TRBV12-3 or TRBV12-4 and J usage is TRBJ1-5, with a possible D match to TRBD1 (6 bases). The sample comprised PBMCs. The CDR3 protein is CASSFSGGRRQPQHF. Here the CDR3 DNA reads TGTGCCAGCAGTTTCTCCGGGGGGCGGCGTCAGCCCCAGCATTTT.